The rows below give T cell receptor beta chains drawn from one sample of a study of blood T cells in healthy people across ages. One entry per CDR3 protein results from TCRdb running MiXCR on the 5' RACE reads. The sample has approximately 800,000 distinct CDR3 sequences; roughly 24% are singletons. This sample was shared with a second study, whose subject was T cells of mothers and their children.

Sequencing input: blood. The receptors shown here come from a boy aged 10-17 years in good health. CDR3s include the opening cysteine and the closing phenylalanine or tryptophan. D genes are given only for firm matches. Not every row has a clone size; where given, it reads once, few, many or a size class.

>TRBV20-1|TRBJ1-4|.|.
CSAGARLGEKLFF
TGCAGTGCTGGTGCGAGGTTGGGGGAAAAACTGTTTTTT
>TRBV7-2|TRBJ1-1|few|.
CASSLLTGTTEAFF
TGTGCCAGCAGCCTATTAACTGGGACAACTGAAGCTTTCTTT
>TRBV6-1|TRBJ1-2|few|.
CASTSAEFSYGYTF
TGTGCCAGCACATCGGCCGAGTTTTCCTATGGCTACACCTTC
>TRBV7-2|TRBJ2-5|.|.
CASSRGGFGETQYF
TGTGCCAGCAGCCGCGGTGGTTTCGGGGAGACCCAGTACTTC
>TRBV20-1|TRBJ1-1|.|.
CSARTAVNTEAFF
TGCAGTGCTAGGACAGCAGTGAACACTGAAGCTTTCTTT
>TRBV29-1|TRBJ2-1|few|TRBD1
CSSYAGTGMEGEQFF
TGCAGCTCGTATGCCGGGACAGGGATGGAAGGGGAGCAGTTCTTC
>TRBV3-1|TRBJ2-4|.|.
CASSLYRTEQYF
TGTGCCAGCAGCCTATACAGGACGGAACAGTACTTC
>TRBV7-8|TRBJ2-2|many|TRBD2
CASSPSGTLGNTGELFF
TGTGCCAGCAGCCCCAGCGGGACCCTAGGGAACACCGGGGAGCTGTTTTTT
>TRBV4-1|TRBJ1-2|few|.
CASSRMGRGNYGYTF
TGCGCCAGCAGCCGAATGGGAAGGGGAAACTATGGCTACACCTTC
>TRBV6-1|TRBJ1-2|few|.
CASSEARAHYGYTF
TGTGCCAGCAGTGAAGCGCGGGCCCACTATGGCTACACCTTC
>TRBV10-3|TRBJ2-1|.|.
CAIRMDWGYNEQFF
TGTGCCATCAGGATGGACTGGGGGTACAATGAGCAGTTCTTC
>TRBV4-2|TRBJ2-2|few|.
CASSHVRSTGELFF
TGTGCCAGCAGCCACGTTAGGAGCACCGGGGAGCTGTTTTTT
>TRBV27|TRBJ2-7|few|TRBD1
CASSLRTGEEQYF
TGTGCCAGCAGTCTTCGGACAGGGGAAGAGCAGTACTTC
>TRBV6-5|TRBJ2-3|.|.
CASSFSGKLTDTQYF
TGTGCCAGCAGTTTCTCAGGGAAACTCACAGATACGCAGTATTTT
>TRBV7-9|TRBJ2-5|few|TRBD2
CASSLAVELAEEETQYF
TGTGCCAGCAGCTTAGCCGTTGAACTAGCGGAGGAAGAGACCCAGTACTTC
>TRBV20-1|TRBJ1-2|.|.
CSAREEGQARVRGYTF
TGCAGTGCTAGAGAAGAGGGCCAGGCCAGGGTACGAGGCTACACCTTC
>TRBV14|TRBJ1-6|few|.
CASSLRAYNSPLHF
TGTGCCAGCAGCCTCCGGGCCTATAATTCACCCCTCCACTTT
>TRBV5-1|TRBJ2-5|.|.
CASTEDQETQYF
TGCGCCAGCACAGAAGATCAAGAGACCCAGTACTTC
>TRBV5-1|TRBJ1-4|few|.
CASSFDSSDEKLFF
TGCGCCAGCAGCTTCGACAGTTCAGATGAAAAACTGTTTTTT
>TRBV9|TRBJ2-7|few|.
CASSVGTGHEQYF
TGTGCCAGCAGCGTAGGGACTGGGCACGAGCAGTACTTC
>TRBV29-1|TRBJ2-4|.|TRBD1
CSVEPGQGTFGAKNIQYF
TGCAGCGTTGAGCCGGGACAGGGGACTTTTGGAGCCAAAAACATTCAGTACTTC
>TRBV13|TRBJ1-1|.|.
CASSLGGLTEAFF
TGTGCCAGCAGCCTCGGGGGGCTCACTGAAGCTTTCTTT